This T cell receptor beta chain was obtained from a study of cytomegalovirus exposure and HLA in healthy donors (dated by TCRdb to about 2017). In terms of the full investigation: According to an earlier analysis of 587 of the donors, about 179 million T cells yielded 117 million unique TCR beta sequences and about 300 Gb of sequence data. About 300 gigabases of sequencing data and approximately 85 million unique TCR sequences were included in an early release covering roughly 600 HLA-typed donors. Of the approximately 400 genotyped donors, over 70% fell in the genetic ancestry cluster associated with self-reported Caucasian donors. The aim of the study was to test whether cataloging public T cell receptors could identify signatures of past pathogen exposure. Using immunosequencing, the study profiled T cell repertoires from 666 subjects and related those repertoires to cytomegalovirus serostatus. A separate validation cohort of roughly 130 different subjects was used in addition to the roughly 720-subject first cohort. To predict cytomegalovirus infection status, the study brought together high-throughput TCR immunosequencing, statistical association of individual TCRs with disease status, and machine learning. In a later analysis, previously published TCR beta repertoires from more than 500 donors were re-analyzed and high-resolution HLA genotyping was added so that TCR occurrence patterns could be studied. The later analysis used no new phenotypic data to find candidate immune exposures, relying instead on TCR beta sequences and their occurrence across donors. An earlier analysis of more than 450 of the donors used high-throughput TCR beta sequencing to judge whether each TCR beta V gene segment behaved as functional or pseudogenic. Alongside the repertoire data, information on donor age, sex, ethnicity and CMV serostatus was compiled. A later genetic analysis used genome-wide SNP genotypes for about 60% of the roughly 700 donors, treating that subset as a discovery cohort. Every repertoire in the discovery cohort had been generated on one and the same sequencing platform. HLA typing included class I and class II loci at four-digit resolution. The number of typed donors differed by locus: roughly 620-640 for A, B, C, DRB1 and DQB1; 500 to 550 for DQA1; roughly 600 for DPA1; and some 450 for DPB1. Roughly 5 DR-DQ haplotypes were handled as single units for association and clustering because linkage in the cohort was strong. Across about 370 genotyped donors of the cohort, an average of about 200,000 unique TCR beta nucleotide sequences per donor were sequenced, and around 19% of those sequences were non-productive. Broader findings and caveats from the paper: Across donors, most TCR sequences were observed very rarely, whereas some public TCRs were present in many individuals. Because counts were too low, about 18 rarely observed V segments, including chromosome 9 orphons, were left out of the earlier analysis of 587 of the donors. Only TCR beta chains were sequenced in this cohort, and the absence of alpha or paired-chain data limited detectable features. According to a later analysis, parvovirus B19, influenza, CMV and Epstein-Barr virus appeared linked to several top co-occurrence clusters. A further reported finding was that TCR beta sequences accurately predicted the HLA-A and HLA-B alleles for most subjects in the first cohort. In an earlier analysis of more than 500 of the donors, most TCR beta V segments appeared in productive rearrangements about 87% or about 30% of the time, broadly matching IMGT annotations. The classifier was reported to diagnose cytomegalovirus status with high specificity and sensitivity in both the original and validation cohorts. A later analysis found that TCR association rates varied across HLA loci, with DRB1 alleles showing the most associated TCRs and HLA-C alleles the fewest. A later analysis found that HLA-associated TCR beta chains were more clonally expanded and had lower generation probabilities than equally common non-associated chains. According to a later genetic analysis, donors in an Asian-associated ancestry cluster had fewer N-insertions in productive TCRs than the approximately 630-donor mean. A group of highly shared sequence variants was considered likely to be a technical artifact of the sequencing pipeline. For the cohort, immune exposure information was limited to CMV serostatus. Because HLA typing was unavailable for some donors at each locus, only the typed subset was used in association tests. The presence/absence analyses assumed that sequencing depth was roughly uniform across donors, and that assumption may not be true. A total of 150 to 200 TCR beta chains were listed by the study as associated with cytomegalovirus. In a later analysis, 16,951 TCR beta sequences were associated with specific HLA alleles at a false discovery rate of 0.05. V-gene and J-gene trimming of TCR beta chains was associated with a missense DCLRE1C variant in a later genetic analysis, and the association was replicated in an independent cohort. When HLA alleles, especially DR and DQ, strongly co-occurred, TCR associations were difficult to assign to individual alleles. In a later analysis, most CMV-associated TCR beta chains were found to appear HLA-restricted, with HLA associations seemingly driven largely by CMV exposure. The authors suggested that the approach could potentially be extended to other disease states and immunological phenotypes. Some IMGT-functional V segments, including TRBV6-2 and TRBV6-3, could not be told apart with the 87-base-pair reads, so those segments were excluded. A few of the identified cytomegalovirus-associated TCR beta chains were confirmed in vitro to be specific for cytomegalovirus antigens. Correlated functional status among segregating V segments might be attributable to linkage disequilibrium, but an unknown experimental factor could not be ruled out.

The CDR3 sequence holds 14 residues, the cysteine and phenylalanine included. The CDR3 DNA has 42 bases and is translated from base 1. In the germline V gene (reference sequence), CDR1 corresponds to WNHNN and CDR2 to SYGVQD. Trimming accounts for 5 bases at V and 5 bases at J, while the number of junction bases matched to no gene is 5. The cohort was made up of roughly 670 healthy bone marrow donors. All cohort members were sampled while nominally healthy, although unrecorded immune exposures were likely present. The donor tested CMV seronegative and was one of the 352 seronegative cohort members. Each donor provided a peripheral blood sample, and peripheral blood mononuclear cells were used for TCR beta sequencing. Genomic DNA extraction from the blood cell samples was performed with the Qiagen DNeasy Blood Extraction Kit. This clone was observed a single time. Its binding antigen is unknown. Base qualities are missing; no much larger clone stands one base away.

The method behind the library was the immunoSEQ multiplex PCR assay. For the multiplex PCR, a mixture combining 60 forward primers for TCR Vbeta segments and 13 reverse primers for TCR Jbeta segments was used. Amplification of the CDR3 region of rearranged TCR beta genes was performed with a multiplex PCR assay on genomic DNA. The amplified TCR beta libraries were sequenced on the Illumina HiSeq System as 87-base-pair reads. As for the authors' bioinformatics: In a later analysis, 70 million to 95 million unique TCR beta chains were counted across the roughly 610 repertoires, and roughly 11 million of these chains were shared by at least two donors. A nearest-neighbor algorithm error-corrected the raw reads and collapsed the reads into unique sequences, merging closely related sequences to remove PCR and sequencing errors. CDR3 sequences were aligned to IMGT reference sequences to assign V, D and J gene segments. For a sequence to be retained, at least a six-nucleotide match to both a V gene segment and a J gene segment was required. Rearrangements were classified as productive when the CDR3 lacked stop codons and remained in frame with V and J, and all other rearrangements were classified as non-productive. Following IMGT convention, CDR3 was defined as the stretch from the second conserved V-encoded cysteine up to the conserved J-encoded phenylalanine. The earlier analysis of 587 of the donors excluded sequences that lacked an unambiguous match to a single V gene segment. An earlier analysis of a few hundred of the donors classified V segments as functional when productive rearrangements were above 56.7% and as segregating when the standard deviation between donors was above 5%. To diagnose cytomegalovirus status from the catalog of TCR beta chain sequences, a statistical classification framework was built. In a later analysis, TCR nucleotide sequences were compared against IMGT/GENE-DB human TR gene sequences so that V and J genes could be assigned. Using the TCRdist pipeline, a later analysis assigned CDR3 sequences along with most-parsimonious VDJ recombination scenarios. In a later analysis, every TCR beta chain was defined by the combination of its CDR3 amino acid sequence and its V-gene family, and reads without a unique V-gene family were dropped. As a way to deal with suspected cross-contamination and a sequencing artifact, a later analysis dropped hundreds of nucleotide sequences that were highly shared and had low generation probability. In a later analysis, a clonal expansion index for each public chain was calculated from normalized within-repertoire ranks of inferred template counts. Generation probabilities in a later analysis came from a VDJ recombination model fitted to out-of-frame rearrangements, and those results were checked against IGoR. Hypergeometric tests were used in a later analysis to score TCR-TCR, TCR-HLA and TCR-CMV co-occurrence, with a repertoire-size bias correction applied to the TCR pairs. In a later analysis, false discovery rates were estimated by permuting HLA or CMV assignments 20 times. A later analysis grouped co-occurring TCRs with DBSCAN, adding TCRdist sequence similarity when clustering within HLA-allele-positive subsets. For co-occurrence clustering, repertoires with fewer than 30,000 or more than 120,000 public chains were excluded, along with four or five repertoires with anomalous nucleotide sharing. Drawn from immuneACCESS, this table holds only the in-frame rearrangements with V and J called that TCRdb kept. Clones are partly lost; checked studies trace under half to an unresolved V gene and leave the rest unexplained. V, J and clone size are those of that table, while D and trimming were read from the DNA. The sample contains 200,000 to 300,000 clones, roughly 78% of them found a single time. In total, the top ten clones hold around 0.45% of the sample.

Input material: PBMCs. The TCR originated in a boy between 10 and 17 years old in good health and CMV-seronegative. This chain joins TRBV10-1 to TRBJ2-7, with 11 bases matching TRBD2. The CDR3 corresponds to CASSLAGGKNEQYF. DNA sequence: TGCGCCAGCAGTTTAGCGGGAGGGAAGAACGAGCAGTACTTC.